This TCR beta chain was recorded in a study of T cell responses to AZD1222 COVID-19 vaccine (dated by TCRdb to 2020 to 2022). For the wider study: Because spike-specific TCR depth and breadth did not differ between the two schedules, AZD1222 recipients who got a second dose at roughly 4 weeks were pooled with those who got a second dose at roughly 12 weeks. A total of 233 trial participants underwent TCR sequencing, of whom nearly 210 had received two doses of AZD1222 and roughly 26 had received two doses of the MenACWY control vaccine. Trial participants were enrolled by age into subgroups of 18-55, 56-69 and 70-plus years, and about 150, 27 and 61 TCR-sequenced participants, respectively, were included in these subgroups. The paper as a whole reports these results and caveats: Reportedly, close to half of the unique spike-specific TCRs recognized epitopes lying outside the regions that are mutated in the B.1.351 and B.1.1.7 variants. Because no samples from the day 14 peak response were available, repertoires could be characterized only after the peak T cell response. Conclusions about previously exposed vaccinees were limited because only a handful of AZD1222 recipients were SARS-CoV-2 seropositive at baseline. Spike-specific TCR breadth and depth rose significantly after two AZD1222 doses compared with day 0 and with MenACWY recipients. The 56-69-year group was small, and its depth increase did not reach significance, likely because of low power. The whole spike protein was spanned by vaccine-associated CD4 TCRs, and dominant responses were seen in regions 160-218 and 743-854. Participants were mostly white British, with more females than males. The authors suggested clonal diversity may have been underestimated.

The time point label for this specimen denotes: baseline before first vaccination. Vaccinee samples were obtained from the UK trials COV001 and COV002, which included a single-blind randomized controlled phase 2/3 trial of AZD1222 (ChAdOx1 nCoV-19) in healthy adults. For TCRbeta chain sequencing, PBMC samples were collected from trial participants at day 0 and at day 28 after the second dose. The CDR3 regions of human TCRbeta chains were subjected to immunosequencing. In the source study's methods: Repertoire TCRs were checked for matches against a reference library of SARS-CoV-2-specific TCRs that had been generated using the MIRA antigen-specificity platform. Breadth was defined as the fraction of unique TCRs that were SARS-CoV-2-associated, and depth was defined as the fraction of total T cells that were SARS-CoV-2-associated. Using the MIRA data, each spike-specific TCR was mapped to the spike region that the TCR reacts to and placed in a CD4 or CD8 class. Log10-transformed breadth and depth values were compared by one-way ANOVA with Sidak's multiple comparisons tests. Not all clones reach the TCRdb copy of this immuneACCESS table, which keeps in-frame sequences only. Checked studies attribute under half of the gap to unresolved V genes and leave the rest unexplained. V and J calls plus clone size are reproduced from that table; the DNA served to infer D and trimming. The sample table holds more than 95,000 clones, of which 88% were seen once. In total, the top ten clones hold about 8.7% of the sample.

Reading the germline V gene gives CDR1 MDHEN and CDR2 SYDVKM. CDR3 length: 16 amino acids, cysteine to phenylalanine. Of the read, only the CDR3 DNA is kept; its 48 bases are in frame from base 1. V gives up 5 bases and J gives up 0 bases, and the segment between their germline ends measures 14 bases. Comment on this clone: Its antigen target is currently unknown. There are no base qualities to consult, and no much larger clone falls within one base.

The clonotype was recovered from an adult in good health. The starting material was peripheral blood, obtained on day 0 of AZD1222 vaccination. Rearrangement joined TRBV28 to TRBJ2-1; perhaps TRBD2 is the D gene, with 6 bases matching. The sequence in DNA is TGTGCCAGCAGTCCCCAAGCGGGCAGCTCCTACAATGAGCAGTTCTTC. Translation gives CASSPQAGSSYNEQFF.